These 12 T cell receptor beta chains were sequenced from one sample in a study of cytomegalovirus exposure and HLA in healthy donors. The PCR employed 60 Vbeta primers together with 13 Jbeta primers. Profiling relied on immunoSEQ multiplex PCR, and the TCRdb table lists in-frame clones only, not all of them. Of about 130,000 clones listed, roughly four fifths are singletons. The sample consisted of PBMCs. These receptors were obtained from a girl aged 2 to 10 in good health and CMV-seronegative.

This chain connects TRBV27 to TRBJ1-1; possibly TRBD1 for D (5 bases). Trimming pared 5 bases from V and 3 bases from J, leaving 13 bases between. Germline CDR1 and CDR2: MNHEY and SMNVEV (reference sequence). The CDR3 has 14 residues. CDR3 region: CASSIGVVDTEAFF. The CDR3 DNA sequence: TGTGCCAGCAGTATAGGGGTCGTGGACACTGAAGCTTTCTTT.

This chain links TRBV28 with TRBJ2-6, with 10 bases that match TRBD1. This CDR3 comprises 18 residues. The V segment lost 6 bases and the J segment 0 bases; nucleotides outside the gene matches: 8. Germline CDR1 MDHEN, CDR2 SYDVKM. This chain's CDR3 is CASSPKTGGSSGANVLTF. CDR3 bases: TGTGCCAGCAGCCCGAAGACAGGGGGCAGCTCTGGGGCCAACGTCCTGACTTTC.

This chain uses TRBV10-3 with TRBJ1-1; TRBD1 agrees at 9 bases. Germline assignment: CDR1 ENHRY and CDR2 SYGVKD. The J segment lost 10 bases and the V segment lost 1 base, leaving 13 bases of the junction unmatched. The CDR3 is 16 amino acids. The CDR3 coding sequence is TGTGCCATCAGTGAGTTGGGTGGGACAGGGCGTGTTGGAGCTTTCTTT. Its protein product is CAISELGGTGRVGAFF.

This clone was found once. This sequence joins TRBV19 and TRBJ1-2, with 7 bases fitting TRBD1. The ends lost 7 bases at V and 4 bases at J; junction bases unmatched: 6. Germline loops: CDR1 LNHDA, CDR2 SQIVND (reference sequence). The CDR3 has 13 amino acids. CDR3: CASTHDRAYGYTF. As DNA, the CDR3 is TGTGCCAGTACCCACGACAGGGCCTATGGCTACACCTTC.

This chain connects TRBV4-3 to TRBJ2-3; possibly TRBD1 for D (5 bases). This CDR3 has 15 amino acids. The V gene's germline CDR1 is LGHNA and CDR2 YSLEER. V was shortened by 1 base and J by 0 bases, with 8 bases between the two germline ends. The CDR3 coding sequence is TGCGCCAGCAGCCAAGGGACACCTAGCACAGATACGCAGTATTTT. Protein sequence: CASSQGTPSTDTQYF.

The J gene is TRBJ2-2, the V gene TRBV14; TRBD1 matches 7 bases. Germline-derived CDR1 and CDR2 are SGHDN and FVKESK. The CDR3 has 17 amino acids. V gave up 4 bases and J gave up 5 bases; unmatched junction bases: 13. The CDR3 loop is CASSRRQGLGETGELFF. DNA of the CDR3: TGTGCCAGCAGCCGTCGACAGGGCCTGGGGGAGACCGGGGAGCTGTTTTTT.

The chain combines TRBV30 with TRBJ1-2; TRBD1 matches 8 bases. Germline CDR1 is GTSNPN and CDR2 is SVGIG (reference sequence). The CDR3 extends over 13 amino acids. The trim removed 2 bases at V and 8 bases at J, leaving 7 bases unmatched. The CDR3 DNA reads as TGTGCCTGGAGTCTAATACAGGGGGAAGGCTACACCTTC. Protein: CAWSLIQGEGYTF.

The gene calls are TRBV27 and TRBJ1-4, with TRBD1 matching over 7 bases. The length of the CDR3 is 14 residues. Looked up from germline, CDR1 is MNHEY and CDR2 is SMNVEV (reference sequence). V lost 3 bases, J lost 6 bases, and 4 bases stayed unmatched. In DNA, the CDR3 is TGTGCCAGCAGTTTCAACAGGGGATATGAAAAACTGTTTTTT. Translated, it gives CASSFNRGYEKLFF.

V gene TRBV7-9 combines with J gene TRBJ2-6; D unresolved. The CDR3 has 14 residues. Deletions cut 3 bases from V and 4 bases from J, with 7 bases between. Germline loops: CDR1 SEHNR, CDR2 FQNEAQ (reference sequence). CDR3 DNA sequence: TGTGCCAGCAGCTTCACAGCAGGGGCCAACGTCCTGACTTTC. Translated: CASSFTAGANVLTF.

V gene TRBV18 combines with J gene TRBJ2-4, with a tentative D call TRBD1 (5 bases). V lost 0 bases to trimming and J lost 1 base, with 10 bases between them. The germline V gene encodes CDR1 KGHSH and CDR2 LQKENI. The CDR3 extends over 16 amino acids. CDR3 region: CASSPPSGLAKNIQYF. The CDR3 DNA reads as TGTGCCAGCTCACCACCGTCAGGGCTGGCCAAAAACATTCAGTACTTC.

The chain links TRBV9 to TRBJ2-7; 10 nucleotides align to TRBD1. The CDR3 extends over 16 amino acids. Looked up from germline, CDR1 is SGDLS and CDR2 is YYNGEE. V was pared by 3 bases and J by 5 bases, with 11 bases of the junction left unmatched. This chain's CDR3 is CASSEGHGDRGDEQYF. The CDR3 region has the DNA TGTGCCAGCAGCGAGGGACACGGGGACAGGGGAGACGAGCAGTACTTC.

The table lists this clone with a count of one. The chain has TRBV5-1 and TRBJ2-3; 10 positions match TRBD1. CDR3 length: 14 amino acids. V lost 2 bases to trimming and J lost 4 bases; unmatched junction nucleotides: 1. Germline CDR1 reads SGHRS; CDR2 reads YFSETQ. CDR3 protein: CASSFDRGPDTQYF. The CDR3 nucleotides are TGCGCCAGCAGCTTCGACAGGGGGCCAGATACGCAGTATTTT.